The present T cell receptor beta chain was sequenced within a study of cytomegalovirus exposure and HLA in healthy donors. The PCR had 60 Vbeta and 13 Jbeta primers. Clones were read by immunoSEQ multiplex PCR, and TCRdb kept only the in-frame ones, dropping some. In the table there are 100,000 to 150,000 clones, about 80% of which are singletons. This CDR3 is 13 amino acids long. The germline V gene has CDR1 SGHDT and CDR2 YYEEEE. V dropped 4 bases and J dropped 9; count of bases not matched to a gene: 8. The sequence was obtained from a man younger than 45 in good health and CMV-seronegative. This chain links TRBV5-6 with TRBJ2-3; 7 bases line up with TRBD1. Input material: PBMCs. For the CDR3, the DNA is TGTGCCAGCAGCGGGGACAGTTTATACACGCAGTATTTT. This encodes CASSGDSLYTQYF.